The 18 T cell receptor beta chains reported below all come from one sample, sequenced in a study of T cell repertoires in aging, cancer and after chemotherapy. A mixed TRB-A/B primer pool amplified rearranged TRB by multiplex touch-down PCR. TCRdb re-analysed the multiplex PCR reads in MiXCR, keeping a single row per CDR3 protein. The sample contains 6,500 to 9,500 distinct CDR3 sequences, roughly 25% of which appear only once. Peripheral blood genomic DNA, not sorted cells or RNA, was the template. The sample taken for sequencing was blood. These receptors were obtained from a human donor with a blood cancer.

In this sample, this clonotype turned up a few times. J is TRBJ2-7 and V is TRBV11-2; possibly TRBD1 for D (5 bases). Trimming shortened V by 5 bases and J by 3 bases, and 11 bases separated the two germline ends. The CDR3 length is 13 residues. Germline V CDR1 and CDR2: SGHAT, FQNNGV. The CDR3 DNA reads TGTGCCAGCAGCAGCCAGGGTGGCTACGAGCAGTACTTC. This encodes CASSSQGGYEQYF. Full variable domain (outside the CDR3, taken from reference TRBV11-2 and TRBJ2-7): EAGVAQSPRYKIIEKRQSVAFWCNPISGHATLYWYQQILGQGPKLLIQFQNNGVVDDSQLPKDRFSAERLKGVDSTLKIQPAKLEDSAVYLCASSSQGGYEQYFGPGTRLTVT.

The V gene is TRBV6-2 or TRBV6-3, the J gene TRBJ2-1; 7 bases map to TRBD2. V shed 4 bases and J 7 bases; nucleotides not matched to a gene: 13. Germline CDR1 reads MNHEY; CDR2 reads SVGEGT. CDR3 size: 16 residues. The CDR3 DNA sequence: TGTGCCAGCAGTTCACTACCGGGACTACCTAATAATGAGCAGTTCTTC. Its translation is CASSSLPGLPNNEQFF.

This clonotype was seen only once. This may come from a read error, since a much larger clone is one base off. The chain links TRBV5-1 to TRBJ2-2; a weak D match, TRBD2 (5 bases). The CDR3 sequence is 16 residues long. V lost 8 bases, J lost 6 bases, and 23 bases lay in between. CDR1 and CDR2 from the germline V gene are SGHRS and YFSETQ. CDR3 residues: CASVPSWTGCSGELFF. CDR3 DNA: TGCGCCAGTGTACCCTCCTGGACTGGCTGTTCCGGGGAGCTGTTTTTT. Using reference TRBV5-1 and TRBJ2-2 for the parts outside the CDR3, the full variable domain is KAGVTQTPRYLIKTRGQQVTLSCSPISGHRSVSWYQQTPGQGLQFLFEYFSETQRNKGNFPGRFSGRQFSNSRSEMNVSTLELGDSALYLCASVPSWTGCSGELFFGEGSRLTVL.

This clonotype was picked up one time. The rearrangement joins TRBV6-5 to TRBJ2-5; 11 positions match TRBD2. The J call may not be correct, given that the DNA end is closer to TRBJ2-7. Germline V gene lookup returns CDR1 MNHEY and CDR2 SVGAGI. This CDR3 comprises 19 residues. In nucleotides, the CDR3 is TGTGCCAGCAGTTATTCCAAAGGACTAGCGGGCCCAAACTCCTACGAGCAGTACTTC. Translated, it gives CASSYSKGLAGPNSYEQYF.

By share of the sample, this clonotype is medium-sized. The chain is built from TRBV6-5 and TRBJ1-5; 9 bases map to TRBD1. The J segment lost 3 bases and the V segment lost 4 bases, leaving 4 bases of the junction unmatched. The germline CDR1 and CDR2 sequences are MNHEY and SVGAGI. This CDR3 is 15 amino acids long. This CDR3 reads CASSSTGGNNQPQHF. Written as DNA, the CDR3 is TGTGCCAGCAGTTCGACAGGGGGGAACAATCAGCCCCAGCATTTT.

By share, this clonotype ranks as medium-sized (0.01 to 0.1%). The chain recombines TRBV6-5 with TRBJ2-3; D is perhaps TRBD1 (5 bases). This CDR3 comprises 14 residues. Deletions cut 0 bases from V and 1 base from J, with 5 bases between. Germline CDR1 reads MNHEY; CDR2 reads SVGAGI. The chain's CDR3 is CASSYSGGTDTQYF. CDR3 DNA sequence: TGTGCCAGCAGTTACTCAGGGGGCACAGATACGCAGTATTTT.

In this sample, this clonotype is medium-sized. This sequence joins TRBV19 and TRBJ2-1; possibly TRBD2 for D (5 bases). The CDR3 is 15 residues long. V was cut by 2 bases and J by 0 bases, with 8 bases left in between. CDR1 LNHDA and CDR2 SQIVND come from the germline V gene (reference sequence). The CDR3 DNA sequence: TGTGCCAGTAGTATAAACGGGATCTCCTACAATGAGCAGTTCTTC. As protein: CASSINGISYNEQFF. Full variable domain (rest looked up from reference TRBV19 and TRBJ2-1): DGGITQSPKYLFRKEGQNVTLSCEQNLNHDAMYWYRQDPGQGLRLIYYSQIVNDFQKGDIAEGYSVSREKKESFPLTVTSAQKNPTAFYLCASSINGISYNEQFFGPGTRLTVL.

By sample share, this clonotype is medium-sized. This rearrangement joins TRBV19 to TRBJ1-5, with 8 bases identical to TRBD1. CDR1 and CDR2 from the germline V gene are LNHDA and SQIVND (reference sequence). The V gene end was trimmed by 10 bases and the J gene end by 7 bases; junction bases not matched to a gene: 12. The CDR3 totals 14 residues. CDR3 region: CATTSGQGRQPQHF. CDR3 nucleotides: TGTGCCACCACTTCCGGACAGGGACGACAGCCCCAGCATTTT.

This clonotype was detected only a few times. The chain employs TRBV12-3 or TRBV12-4 and TRBJ1-1; D not certain. The germline V and J ends were trimmed by 6 bases and 0 bases, with 17 bases remaining between them. CDR3 length: 16 amino acids. CDR3 protein: CASRDILQRMNTEAFF. DNA of the CDR3: TGTGCCAGCAGAGACATCTTACAGCGGATGAACACTGAAGCTTTCTTT.

This clonotype showed up many times. For the CDR3, the DNA is TGTGCCACCAGTGAGGGGGGACAGGGGGCCCACAATGAGCAGTTCTTC. Translation gives CATSEGGQGAHNEQFF. This chain connects TRBV24-1 to TRBJ2-1; 12 bases are shared with TRBD1. The germline gives CDR1 KGHDR, CDR2 SFDVKD. Germline trimming cut 4 bases from V and 5 bases from J; bases unmatched to any gene: 5. The CDR3 runs to 16 residues.

This clonotype qualifies as medium-sized (0.01 to 0.1%). V is TRBV30 and J is TRBJ1-4; 12 nucleotides line up with TRBD1. The ends lost 2 bases at V and 8 bases at J; junction bases unmatched: 12. Germline CDR1 GTSNPN, CDR2 SVGIG (reference sequence). The CDR3 loop spans 17 amino acids. The CDR3 spells CAWSRDRGPRGDEKLFF. Here the CDR3 DNA reads TGTGCCTGGAGTAGGGACAGGGGGCCGCGGGGGGACGAAAAACTGTTTTTT.

This clonotype turned up a few times. The CDR3 DNA sequence: TGCAGTGCTAGTCGTGACGGACCGAGCTCTGGGGCCAACGTCCTGACTTTC. Its protein is CSASRDGPSSGANVLTF. This sequence joins TRBV20-1 and TRBJ2-6; D unresolved. The V and J ends lost 3 bases and 0 bases respectively, with 15 bases between them. Germline assignment: CDR1 DFQATT and CDR2 SNEGSKA (reference sequence). The CDR3 runs 17 residues.

This clonotype showed up many times. The chain couples TRBV28 to TRBJ2-2; 10 bases fit TRBD1. Germline V lookup: CDR1 MDHEN, CDR2 SYDVKM. This CDR3 is built from 14 residues. The J segment lost 6 bases and the V segment lost 8 bases, leaving 6 bases of the junction unmatched. The CDR3 nucleotides read TGTGCCAGCTCGGGACAGGGGCATGCCGGGGAGCTGTTTTTT. The encoded protein is CASSGQGHAGELFF.

This clonotype was seen a few times. The chain recombines TRBV27 with TRBJ2-5, with D perhaps TRBD2 (6 bases). This CDR3 spans 15 amino acids. Germline CDR1 reads MNHEY; CDR2 reads SMNVEV (reference sequence). Trimming stripped 5 bases from V and 4 bases from J, with 17 bases between. The CDR3 DNA is TGTGCCAGCAGTCCACGCGGGGTTTACTTAGAGACCCAGTACTTC. Translated: CASSPRGVYLETQYF.

This clonotype occurred once. V and J are TRBV19 and TRBJ1-6; TRBD1 agrees at 7 bases. CDR3 length: 14 amino acids. V lost 10 bases and J lost 8; bases outside the gene matches: 11. Germline V CDR1 and CDR2: LNHDA, SQIVND (reference sequence). CDR3 coding DNA: TGTGCCACTAACCGACAGGGTGCGGATTCACCCCTCCACTTT. Protein sequence: CATNRQGADSPLHF.

This clonotype was seen a few times. CDR3 region: CAWTRTSVPYEQYF. The CDR3 DNA follows: TGTGCCTGGACTCGAACTAGCGTCCCCTACGAGCAGTACTTC. The rearrangement joins TRBV30 to TRBJ2-7; TRBD2 agrees at 7 bases. J lost 2 bases, V lost 4 bases, and 8 bases had no gene match. The CDR3 sequence is 14 residues long. The germline V gene encodes CDR1 GTSNPN and CDR2 SVGIG (reference sequence).

This clonotype is categorized as medium-sized. The chain is built from TRBV27 and TRBJ2-1; 14 bases line up with TRBD2. Germline values: CDR1 MNHEY, CDR2 SMNVEV (reference sequence). The CDR3 is 16 residues long. After removal of 2 bases from V and 8 bases from J, the junction contained 5 bases not matched to a gene. The CDR3 DNA follows: TGTGCCAGCAGTTTAGCGACTAGCGGGGGGGTTTATGAGCAGTTCTTC. It yields the protein CASSLATSGGVYEQFF.

This clonotype is classed as medium-sized. The rearrangement links TRBV6-5 to TRBJ1-6; 9 bases align to TRBD1. CDR1 and CDR2 from the germline V gene are MNHEY and SVGAGI. Trimming removed 4 bases from V and 11 bases from J; junction bases left unmatched: 9. The length of the CDR3 is 15 residues. The CDR3 nucleotides read TGTGCCAGCAGTTCAGGGACAGGGATAACTACACCCCTCCACTTT. This gives the protein CASSSGTGITTPLHF.